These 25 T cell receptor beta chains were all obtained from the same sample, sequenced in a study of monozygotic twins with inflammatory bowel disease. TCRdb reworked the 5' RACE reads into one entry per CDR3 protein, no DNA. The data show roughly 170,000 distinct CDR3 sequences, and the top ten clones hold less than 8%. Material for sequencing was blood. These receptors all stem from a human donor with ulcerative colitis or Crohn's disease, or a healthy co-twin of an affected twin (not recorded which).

The CDR3 loop is CASSGTHNTEAFF. This chain uses TRBV5-1 with TRBJ1-1; the TCRdb D gene call, TRBD1, has no DNA to confirm it. The CDR3 length is 13 residues. The germline V gene encodes CDR1 SGHRS and CDR2 YFSETQ.

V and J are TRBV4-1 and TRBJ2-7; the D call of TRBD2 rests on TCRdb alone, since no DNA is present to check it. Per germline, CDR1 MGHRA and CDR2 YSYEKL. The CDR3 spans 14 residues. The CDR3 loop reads CASSQGDSSYEQYF.

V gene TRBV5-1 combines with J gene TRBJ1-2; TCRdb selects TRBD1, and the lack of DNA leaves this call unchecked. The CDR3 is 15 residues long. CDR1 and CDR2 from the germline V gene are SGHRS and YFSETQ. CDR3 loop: CASSLATGTGEGYTF.

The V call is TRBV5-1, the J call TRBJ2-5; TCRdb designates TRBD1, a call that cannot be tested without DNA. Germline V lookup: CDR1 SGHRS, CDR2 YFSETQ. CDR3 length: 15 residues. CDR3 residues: CASRSGRGWQETQYF.

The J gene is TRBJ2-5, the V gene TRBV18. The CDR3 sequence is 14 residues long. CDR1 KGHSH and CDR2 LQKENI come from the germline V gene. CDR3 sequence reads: CASSPQGNQETQYF.

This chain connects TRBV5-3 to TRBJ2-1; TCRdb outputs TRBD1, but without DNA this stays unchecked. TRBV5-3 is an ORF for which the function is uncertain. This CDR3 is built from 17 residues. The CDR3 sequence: CARSRRWGREKENEQFF.

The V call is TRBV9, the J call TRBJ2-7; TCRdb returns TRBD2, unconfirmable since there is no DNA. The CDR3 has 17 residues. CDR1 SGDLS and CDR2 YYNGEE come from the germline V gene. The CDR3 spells CASSEGTSGGALDEQYF.

The CDR3: CAIQGAGTPLHF. V gene TRBV10-3 combines with J gene TRBJ1-6; the TCRdb D gene call, TRBD1, has no DNA to confirm it. CDR1 and CDR2 from the germline V gene are ENHRY and SYGVKD. The CDR3 is 12 amino acids.

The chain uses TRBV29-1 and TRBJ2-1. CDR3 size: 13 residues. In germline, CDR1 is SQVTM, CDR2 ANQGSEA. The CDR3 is CSVDRATYNEQFF.

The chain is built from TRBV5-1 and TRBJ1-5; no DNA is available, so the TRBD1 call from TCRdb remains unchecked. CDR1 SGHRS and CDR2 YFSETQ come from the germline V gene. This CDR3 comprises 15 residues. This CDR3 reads CASSLQGISNQPQHF.

This CDR3 is CSAGSHPDEKLFF. The V and J genes are TRBV20-1 and TRBJ1-4. Germline V lookup: CDR1 DFQATT, CDR2 SNEGSKA (reference sequence). This CDR3 region has 13 residues.

CDR3 region: CASSETGPVDTQYF. This chain uses TRBV7-2 with TRBJ2-3; the TCRdb D gene call, TRBD1, has no DNA to confirm it. CDR1 and CDR2 (germline): SGHTA, FQGNSA. The CDR3 is made up of 14 amino acids.

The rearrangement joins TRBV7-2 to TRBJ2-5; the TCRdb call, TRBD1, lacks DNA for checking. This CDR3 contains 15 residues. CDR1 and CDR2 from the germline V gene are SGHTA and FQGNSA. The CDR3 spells CASSLFRGVLETQYF.

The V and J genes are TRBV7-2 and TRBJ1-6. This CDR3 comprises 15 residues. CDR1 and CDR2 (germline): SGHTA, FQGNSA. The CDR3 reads CASSLGSLYNSPLHF.

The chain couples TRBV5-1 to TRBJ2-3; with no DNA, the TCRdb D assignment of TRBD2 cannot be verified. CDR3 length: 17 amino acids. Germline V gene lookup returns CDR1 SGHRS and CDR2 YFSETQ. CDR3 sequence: CASSPPGAGGSTDTQYF. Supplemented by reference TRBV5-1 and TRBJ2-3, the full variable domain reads KAGVTQTPRYLIKTRGQQVTLSCSPISGHRSVSWYQQTPGQGLQFLFEYFSETQRNKGNFPGRFSGRQFSNSRSEMNVSTLELGDSALYLCASSPPGAGGSTDTQYFGPGTRLTVL.

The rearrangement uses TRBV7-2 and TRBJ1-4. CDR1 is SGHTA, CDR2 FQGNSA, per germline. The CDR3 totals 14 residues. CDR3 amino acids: CASSRDSYNEKLFF. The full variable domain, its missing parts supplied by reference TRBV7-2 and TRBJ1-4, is GAGVSQSPSNKVTEKGKDVELRCDPISGHTALYWYRQSLGQGLEFLIYFQGNSAPDKSGLPSDRFSAERTGGSVSTLTIQRTQQEDSAVYLCASSRDSYNEKLFFGSGTQLSVL.

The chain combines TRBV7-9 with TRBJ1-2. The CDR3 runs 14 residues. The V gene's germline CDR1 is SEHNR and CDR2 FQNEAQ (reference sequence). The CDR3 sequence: CASRPANINYGYTF.

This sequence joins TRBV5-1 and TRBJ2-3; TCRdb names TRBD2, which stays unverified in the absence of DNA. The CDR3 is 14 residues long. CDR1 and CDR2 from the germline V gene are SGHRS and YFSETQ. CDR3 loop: CASSIGRGTDTQYF.

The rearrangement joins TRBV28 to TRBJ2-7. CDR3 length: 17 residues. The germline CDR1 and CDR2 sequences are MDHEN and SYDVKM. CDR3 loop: CASSSLGLGFSFYEQYF.

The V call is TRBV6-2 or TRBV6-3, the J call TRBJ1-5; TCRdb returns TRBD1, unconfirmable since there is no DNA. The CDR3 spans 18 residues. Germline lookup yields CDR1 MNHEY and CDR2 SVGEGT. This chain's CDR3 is CASSYASLRGNSNQPQHF.

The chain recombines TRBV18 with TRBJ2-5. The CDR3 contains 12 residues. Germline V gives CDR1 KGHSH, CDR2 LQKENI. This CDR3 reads CASSPAQETQYF.

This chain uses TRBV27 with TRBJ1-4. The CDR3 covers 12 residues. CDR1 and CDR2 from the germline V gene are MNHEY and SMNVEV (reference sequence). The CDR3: CASPNRNEKLFF.

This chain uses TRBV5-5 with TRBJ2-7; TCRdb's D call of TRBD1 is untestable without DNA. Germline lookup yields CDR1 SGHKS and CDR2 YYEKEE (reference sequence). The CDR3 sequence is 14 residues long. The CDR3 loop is CASRPWTGKYEQYF.

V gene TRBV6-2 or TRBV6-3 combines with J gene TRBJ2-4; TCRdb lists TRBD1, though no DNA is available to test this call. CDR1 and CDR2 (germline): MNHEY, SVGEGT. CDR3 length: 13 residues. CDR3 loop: CASSSPQGDIQYF.

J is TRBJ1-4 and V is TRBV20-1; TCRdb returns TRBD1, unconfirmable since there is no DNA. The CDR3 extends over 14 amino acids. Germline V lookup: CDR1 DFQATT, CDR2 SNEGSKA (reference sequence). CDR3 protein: CSAQERGVFEKLFF.